The clone carrying this TCR beta chain has a count of ten or more. Antigen specificity is unknown. TCRdb re-called the 5' RACE reads with MiXCR, one entry per CDR3 protein. The table records a few hundred thousand distinct CDR3 sequences, roughly 4.8% of them present only once. Trimming took off 4 bases at V and 8 bases at J, with 15 bases between the two ends. The CDR3 is 14 residues long. Germline assignment: CDR1 KGHDR and CDR2 SFDVKD. The data originate from a study of T cells after yellow fever vaccination. Notes on the study in general: The secondary response was weaker but peaked faster, day 5 versus 15.

The sequencing used CD4+ T cells sorted from PBMCs, collected on the day of the yellow fever booster vaccination. The rearrangement links TRBV24-1 to TRBJ2-3, with D possibly being TRBD2 (5 bases). This receptor was obtained from a man younger than 30 who received the YFV17D yellow fever vaccine. CDR3 in amino acids: CATSERGGSITQYF. CDR3 sequence (DNA): TGTGCCACCAGTGAGCGAGGCGGGTCCATTACGCAGTATTTT.